This TCR beta chain was retrieved from a study of early T cells in non-severe SARS-CoV-2 infection. Across the study: Bulk RNA from unsorted whole blood was sequenced; chains were unpaired.

With 5 bases removed from V and 4 bases from J, the gap between germline ends came to 17 bases. The CDR3 covers 15 residues. Researchers tagged individual cDNA molecules with unique molecular identifiers. TCRdb recomputed calls from the 5' RACE reads with MiXCR, one row per CDR3 protein. The sample has approximately 65,000 distinct CDR3 sequences; approximately 14% are singletons. For this clonotype: The antigen is unknown.

Points from the study as a whole: Private and CD4 specificities were missed by VDJdb matching, skewed to anti-spike CD8.

This TCR was recovered from an adult who was a healthcare worker with PCR-confirmed SARS-CoV-2 infection or an uninfected control (not recorded which). The chain links TRBV12-3 or TRBV12-4 to TRBJ1-2; the D gene is possibly TRBD1 (6 bases). The sample comprised whole blood. The CDR3 DNA is TGTGCCAGCAGTACCCGGGACACCGAAGGCTATGGCTACACCTTC. It codes for CASSTRDTEGYGYTF.